This TCR beta chain comes out of a study of OX40 agonist ivuxolimab in advanced cancers. Assay used: immunoSEQ multiplex PCR; TCRdb lists only in-frame clones, some missing. Among 55,000 to 70,000 clones listed, about 82% were seen once. The CDR3 is 18 amino acids. The germline V and J ends were trimmed by 8 bases and 0 bases, with 23 bases remaining between them. CDR1 MDHEN and CDR2 SYDVKM come from the germline V gene. This TCR was sampled from an adult with an advanced solid tumor such as melanoma, head and neck, liver or kidney cancer. The rearrangement uses TRBV28 and TRBJ1-5; no firm D call. Source: CD4+ or CD8+ T cells sorted from blood, taken in a trial of the OX40 agonist ivuxolimab. The CDR3 spells CASCPPVSGAGSNQPQHF. CDR3 DNA sequence: TGTGCCAGCTGCCCTCCGGTGTCGGGCGCGGGTAGCAATCAGCCCCAGCATTTT. The whole variable domain, remainder taken from reference TRBV28 and TRBJ1-5, is DVKVTQSSRYLVKRTGEKVFLECVQDMDHENMFWYRQDPGLGLRLIYFSYDVKMKEKGDIPEGYSVSREKKERFSLILESASTNQTSMYLCASCPPVSGAGSNQPQHFGDGTRLSIL.